The clone carrying this TCR delta chain is categorized as medium-sized. V lost 0 bases and J lost 4; bases outside the gene matches: 6. In germline, CDR1 is GEAIGNYY, CDR2 EKD. The length of the CDR3 is 15 residues. The data were taken from a study of gamma-delta T cells after stem cell transplantation. TCRdb reprocessed the RT-PCR reads using CATT. The data contain approximately 3,000 delta-chain clones, roughly 2.7% of them singletons. The specimen sequenced was gamma-delta T cells. The origin of this receptor is a human donor. It is not recorded whose cells these are; they may come from a transplant donor. This sequence joins TRDV2 and TRDJ1; 8 bases match TRDD3. CDR3 amino acids: CACDTVGYVLDKLIF. The CDR3 nucleotides are TGTGCCTGTGACACCGTGGGATACGTGCTCGATAAACTCATCTTT.